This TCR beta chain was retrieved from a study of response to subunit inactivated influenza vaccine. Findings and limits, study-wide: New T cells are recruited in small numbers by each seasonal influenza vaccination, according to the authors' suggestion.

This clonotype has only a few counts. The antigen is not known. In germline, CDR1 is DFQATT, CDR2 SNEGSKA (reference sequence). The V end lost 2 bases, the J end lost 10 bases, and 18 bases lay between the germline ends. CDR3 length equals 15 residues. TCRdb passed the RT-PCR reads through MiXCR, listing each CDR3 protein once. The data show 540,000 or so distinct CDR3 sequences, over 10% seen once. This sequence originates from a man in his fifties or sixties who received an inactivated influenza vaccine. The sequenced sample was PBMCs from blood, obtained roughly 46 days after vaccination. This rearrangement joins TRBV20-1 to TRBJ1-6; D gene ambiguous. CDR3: CSARMPGDRGSPLHF. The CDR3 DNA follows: TGCAGTGCTAGAATGCCTGGGGATCGAGGATCACCCCTCCACTTT.